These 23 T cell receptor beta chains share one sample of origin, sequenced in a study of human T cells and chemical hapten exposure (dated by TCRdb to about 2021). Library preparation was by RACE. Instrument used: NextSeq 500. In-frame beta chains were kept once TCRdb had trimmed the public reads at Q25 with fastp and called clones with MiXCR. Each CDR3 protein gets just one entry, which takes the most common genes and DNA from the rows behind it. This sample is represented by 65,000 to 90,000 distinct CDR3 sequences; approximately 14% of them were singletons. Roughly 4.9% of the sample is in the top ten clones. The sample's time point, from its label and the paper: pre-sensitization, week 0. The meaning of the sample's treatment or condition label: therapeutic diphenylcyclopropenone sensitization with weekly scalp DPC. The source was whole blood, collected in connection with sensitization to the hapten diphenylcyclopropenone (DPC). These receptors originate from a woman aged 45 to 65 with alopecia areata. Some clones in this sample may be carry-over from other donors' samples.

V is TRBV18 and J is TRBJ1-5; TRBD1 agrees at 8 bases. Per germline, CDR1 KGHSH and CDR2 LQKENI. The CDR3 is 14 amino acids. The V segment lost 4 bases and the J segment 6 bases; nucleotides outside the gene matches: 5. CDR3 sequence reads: CASSLSDRAQPQHF. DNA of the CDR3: TGTGCCAGCTCACTGTCGGACAGGGCTCAGCCCCAGCATTTT.

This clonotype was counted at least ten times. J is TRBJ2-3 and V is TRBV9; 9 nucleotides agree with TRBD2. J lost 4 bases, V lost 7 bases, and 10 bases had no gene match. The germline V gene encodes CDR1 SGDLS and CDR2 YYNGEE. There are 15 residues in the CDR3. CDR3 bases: TGTGCCAGCTCTTTTGATAGCGGGAGTGCAGATACGCAGTATTTT. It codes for CASSFDSGSADTQYF.

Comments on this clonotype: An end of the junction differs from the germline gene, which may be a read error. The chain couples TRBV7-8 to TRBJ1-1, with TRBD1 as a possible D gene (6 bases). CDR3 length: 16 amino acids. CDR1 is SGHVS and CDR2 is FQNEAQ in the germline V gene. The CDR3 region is CASSVISGAPTAETFF. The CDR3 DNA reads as TGTGCCAGCAGCGTGATCTCAGGGGCTCCTACCGCTGAAACTTTCTTT.

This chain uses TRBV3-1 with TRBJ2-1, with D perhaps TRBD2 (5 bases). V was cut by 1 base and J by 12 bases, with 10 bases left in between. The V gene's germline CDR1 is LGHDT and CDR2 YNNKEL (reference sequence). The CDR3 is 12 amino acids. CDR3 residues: CASSQVAPAQFF. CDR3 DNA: TGTGCCAGCAGCCAAGTAGCGCCGGCGCAGTTCTTC.

CDR3 coding DNA: TGTGCCTCCAGGGGACTAGCGGGAGATCGGCAGTTCTTC. As protein: CASRGLAGDRQFF. The chain has TRBV10-3 and TRBJ2-1; 14 bases line up with TRBD2. The CDR3 length is 13 residues. J gave up 12 bases and V 11 bases, and 9 bases lay outside the gene matches. Per germline, CDR1 ENHRY and CDR2 SYGVKD.

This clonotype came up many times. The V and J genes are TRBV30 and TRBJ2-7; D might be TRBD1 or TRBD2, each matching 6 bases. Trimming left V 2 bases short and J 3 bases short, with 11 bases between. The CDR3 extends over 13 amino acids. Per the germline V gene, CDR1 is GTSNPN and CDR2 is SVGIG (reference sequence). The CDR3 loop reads CAWSRGPLYEQYF. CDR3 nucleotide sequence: TGTGCCTGGAGTCGGGGGCCTCTCTACGAGCAGTACTTC.

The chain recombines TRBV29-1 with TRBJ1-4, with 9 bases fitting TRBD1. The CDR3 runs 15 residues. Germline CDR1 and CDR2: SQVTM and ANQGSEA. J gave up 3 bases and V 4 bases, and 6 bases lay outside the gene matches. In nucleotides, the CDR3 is TGCAGCGTTGTGGGAAGACAGGGGGCTAATGAAAAACTGTTTTTT. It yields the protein CSVVGRQGANEKLFF.

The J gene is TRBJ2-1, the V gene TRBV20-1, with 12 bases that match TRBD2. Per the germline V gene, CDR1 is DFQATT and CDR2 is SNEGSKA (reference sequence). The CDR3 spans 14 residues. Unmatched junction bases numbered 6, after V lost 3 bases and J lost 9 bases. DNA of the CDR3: TGCAGTGCTAGGACTAGCGGGAGTGCTCGTGAGCAGTTCTTC. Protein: CSARTSGSAREQFF.

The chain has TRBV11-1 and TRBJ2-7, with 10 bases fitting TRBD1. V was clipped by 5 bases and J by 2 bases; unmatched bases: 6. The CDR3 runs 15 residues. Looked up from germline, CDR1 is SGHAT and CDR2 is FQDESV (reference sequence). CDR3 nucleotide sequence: TGTGCCAGCAGCAATGGGGGGACAGGGGCCTACGAGCAGTACTTC. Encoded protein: CASSNGGTGAYEQYF.

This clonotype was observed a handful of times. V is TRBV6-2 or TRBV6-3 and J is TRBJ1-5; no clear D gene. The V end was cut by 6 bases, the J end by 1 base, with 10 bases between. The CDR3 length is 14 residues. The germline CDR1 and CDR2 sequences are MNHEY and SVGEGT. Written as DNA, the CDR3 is TGTGCCAGCAGCACCGAGGTCAGCAATCAGCCCCAGCATTTT. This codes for CASSTEVSNQPQHF.

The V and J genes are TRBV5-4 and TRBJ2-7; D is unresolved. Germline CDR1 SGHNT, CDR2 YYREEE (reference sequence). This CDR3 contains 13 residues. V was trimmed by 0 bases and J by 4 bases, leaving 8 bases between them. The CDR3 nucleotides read TGTGCCAGCAGCTTGGGAACCGTTTACGAGCAGTACTTC. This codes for CASSLGTVYEQYF.

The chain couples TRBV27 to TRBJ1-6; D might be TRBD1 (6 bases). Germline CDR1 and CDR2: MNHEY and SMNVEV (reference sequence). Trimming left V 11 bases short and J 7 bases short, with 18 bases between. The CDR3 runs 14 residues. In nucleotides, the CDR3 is TGTGCCTCGCGTCGCGGCGGGGGCAATTCACCCCTCCACTTT. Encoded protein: CASRRGGGNSPLHF.

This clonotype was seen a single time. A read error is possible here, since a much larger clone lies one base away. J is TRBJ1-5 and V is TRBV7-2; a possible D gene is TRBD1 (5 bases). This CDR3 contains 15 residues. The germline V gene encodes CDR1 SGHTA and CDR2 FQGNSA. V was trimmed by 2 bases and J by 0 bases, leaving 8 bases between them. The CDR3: CASSLSGYSNQPQHF. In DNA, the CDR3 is TGTGCCAGCAGCTTATCAGGGTATAGCAATCAGCCCCAGCATTTT.

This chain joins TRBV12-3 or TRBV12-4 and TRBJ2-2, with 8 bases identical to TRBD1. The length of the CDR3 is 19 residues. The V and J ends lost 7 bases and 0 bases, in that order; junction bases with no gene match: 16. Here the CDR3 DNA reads TGTGCCAGCATTCCGTCGGGCAGGGGGCGGATCGCGAACACCGGGGAGCTGTTTTTT. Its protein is CASIPSGRGRIANTGELFF.

The CDR3 DNA reads TGTGCCAGCAGTTACTGGCTAGCGAGTGAGCAGTTCTTC. Protein: CASSYWLASEQFF. The chain carries TRBV6-5 and TRBJ2-1; tentatively, D is TRBD2 (6 bases). From germline, CDR1 is MNHEY and CDR2 SVGAGI. The CDR3 has 13 amino acids. The V end was cut by 1 base, the J end by 9 bases, with 10 bases between.

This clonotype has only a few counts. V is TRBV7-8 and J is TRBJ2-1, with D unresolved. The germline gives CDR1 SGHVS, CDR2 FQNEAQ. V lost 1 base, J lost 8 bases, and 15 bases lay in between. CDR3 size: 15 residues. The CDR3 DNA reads TGTGCCAGCAGCTTAGGTTTGGCTAGTAGAGATGAGCAGTTCTTC. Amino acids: CASSLGLASRDEQFF.

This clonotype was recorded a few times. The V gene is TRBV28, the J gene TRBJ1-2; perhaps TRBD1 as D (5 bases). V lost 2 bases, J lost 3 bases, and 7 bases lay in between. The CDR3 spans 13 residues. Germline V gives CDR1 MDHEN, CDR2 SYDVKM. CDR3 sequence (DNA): TGTGCCAGCAGTTTACCAGGGTACTATGGCTACACCTTC. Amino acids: CASSLPGYYGYTF.

The CDR3 nucleotides read TGTGCCAGCAACCTGGGGGGCGCAGGCTATGGCTACACCTTC. Translation: CASNLGGAGYGYTF. This rearrangement joins TRBV28 to TRBJ1-2, with TRBD1 as a possible D gene (6 bases). This CDR3 region has 14 residues. Between the trimmed V and J ends, which lost 7 bases and 4 bases, there was a span of 16 bases. Germline CDR1 and CDR2: MDHEN and SYDVKM.

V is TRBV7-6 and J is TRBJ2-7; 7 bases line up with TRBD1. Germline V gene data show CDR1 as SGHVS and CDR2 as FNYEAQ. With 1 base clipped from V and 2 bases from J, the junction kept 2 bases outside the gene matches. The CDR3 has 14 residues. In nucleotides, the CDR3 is TGTGCCAGCAGCTTAGAGGGACAGACCTACGAGCAGTACTTC. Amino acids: CASSLEGQTYEQYF.

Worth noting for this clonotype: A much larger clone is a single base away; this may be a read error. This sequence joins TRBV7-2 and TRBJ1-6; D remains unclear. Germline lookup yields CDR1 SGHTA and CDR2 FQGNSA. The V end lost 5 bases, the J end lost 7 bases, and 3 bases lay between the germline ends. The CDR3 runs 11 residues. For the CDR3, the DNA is TGTGCCAGCAGCCAAAATTCACCCCTCCACTTT. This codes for CASSQNSPLHF.

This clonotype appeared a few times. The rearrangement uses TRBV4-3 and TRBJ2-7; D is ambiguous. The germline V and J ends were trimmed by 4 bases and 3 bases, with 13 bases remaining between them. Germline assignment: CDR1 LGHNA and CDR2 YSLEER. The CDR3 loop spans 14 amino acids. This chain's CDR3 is CASSPTDADYEQYF. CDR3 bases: TGCGCCAGCAGCCCTACAGACGCAGACTACGAGCAGTACTTC.

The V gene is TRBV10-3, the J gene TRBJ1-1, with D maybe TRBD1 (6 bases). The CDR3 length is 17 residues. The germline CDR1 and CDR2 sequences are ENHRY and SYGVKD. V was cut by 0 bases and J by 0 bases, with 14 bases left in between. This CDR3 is CAISESLGGSMNTEAFF. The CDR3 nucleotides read TGTGCCATCAGTGAGTCGTTAGGGGGGAGCATGAACACTGAAGCTTTCTTT.

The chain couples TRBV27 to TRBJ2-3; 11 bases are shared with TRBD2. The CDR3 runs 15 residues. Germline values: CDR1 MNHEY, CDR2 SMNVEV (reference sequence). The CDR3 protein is CGSGLAGGGVDTQYF. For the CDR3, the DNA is TGTGGAAGCGGGCTAGCGGGAGGAGGGGTAGATACGCAGTATTTT.